The 20 T cell receptor beta chains below all came from one sample that was sequenced in a study of a mutant IDH1 vaccine in newly diagnosed glioma. Indicated time point: week 5, during vaccination. Alongside topical imiquimod, each dose of vaccine comprised 300 ug of mutant IDH1 20-mer peptide. Antigens for these TCRs are unknown. Sequencing used immunoSEQ multiplex PCR; TCRdb keeps in-frame clones, though not all of them. This table holds over 30,000 clones, 70% to 85% found once. The sample was PBMCs, taken from a glioma patient whose treatment included an IDH1 peptide vaccine. These receptor sequences come from a man younger than 40 with glioma.

The chain recombines TRBV5-1 with TRBJ1-1, with D unresolved. CDR3 length: 16 residues. Germline-derived CDR1 and CDR2 are SGHRS and YFSETQ. V was pared by 4 bases and J by 1 base, with 17 bases between. The CDR3 sequence is CASSTREGSGNTEAFF. The CDR3 coding sequence is TGCGCCAGCAGCACCCGGGAAGGGTCAGGGAACACTGAAGCTTTCTTT.

This clone was observed once. The chain carries TRBV5-1 and TRBJ1-4; perhaps TRBD1 as D (6 bases). V lost 4 bases, J lost 0 bases, and 13 bases lay in between. Per germline, CDR1 SGHRS and CDR2 YFSETQ. The CDR3 consists of 16 residues. The CDR3 loop is CASSPSGVATNEKLFF. The CDR3 coding sequence is TGCGCCAGCAGCCCCTCAGGGGTGGCAACTAATGAAAAACTGTTTTTT.

This clone has only one observation. The chain links TRBV5-1 to TRBJ1-5, with D hard to call. Germline values: CDR1 SGHRS, CDR2 YFSETQ. The CDR3 runs to 9 residues. V was cut by 8 bases and J by 8 bases, with 5 bases left in between. CDR3 sequence (DNA): TGCGCCAGTAGCAAGCCCCAGCATTTT. It encodes CASSKPQHF.

The V gene is TRBV6-5, the J gene TRBJ2-3, with 7 bases lining up with TRBD1. In germline, CDR1 is MNHEY, CDR2 SVGAGI. The V gene end was trimmed by 9 bases and the J gene end by 4 bases; junction bases not matched to a gene: 7. The CDR3 totals 13 residues. CDR3: CARATGMSDTQYF. The CDR3, as DNA: TGTGCCAGGGCGACAGGGATGTCAGATACGCAGTATTTT.

The chain links TRBV7-8 to TRBJ2-5; D is possibly TRBD2 (6 bases). Germline loops: CDR1 SGHVS, CDR2 FQNEAQ. With 3 bases removed from V and 4 bases from J, the gap between germline ends came to 12 bases. CDR3 size: 14 residues. The CDR3 DNA follows: TGTGCCAGCAGCTTCGAGTCGCGGGGAGAGACCCAGTACTTC. Its protein product is CASSFESRGETQYF.

The sample holds one count of this clone. The chain links TRBV5-1 to TRBJ2-7; 9 bases match TRBD1. This CDR3 spans 15 amino acids. The J segment lost 1 base and the V segment lost 0 bases, leaving 2 bases of the junction unmatched. Looked up from germline, CDR1 is SGHRS and CDR2 is YFSETQ. The CDR3 here is CASSLGDRESYEQYF. The CDR3 region has the DNA TGCGCCAGCAGCTTGGGGGACAGGGAGTCCTACGAGCAGTACTTC.

This sequence joins TRBV19 and TRBJ2-1; D might be TRBD1 (6 bases). V was pared by 2 bases and J by 3 bases, with 11 bases between. From germline, CDR1 is LNHDA and CDR2 SQIVND (reference sequence). The CDR3 has 15 residues. The CDR3: CASSILGAGYNEQFF. CDR3 nucleotide sequence: TGTGCCAGTAGTATATTGGGGGCTGGCTACAATGAGCAGTTCTTC.

The chain recombines TRBV6-5 with TRBJ1-5; the match to TRBD1 covers 8 bases. Looked up from germline, CDR1 is MNHEY and CDR2 is SVGAGI. V lost 6 bases to trimming and J lost 6 bases; unmatched junction nucleotides: 7. The CDR3 totals 14 residues. In DNA form, the CDR3 reads TGTGCCAGCAGCGTTCAGGGGGCTGGTCAGCCCCAGCATTTT. Amino acid sequence: CASSVQGAGQPQHF.

This sequence joins TRBV7-9 and TRBJ1-2; D unresolved. V lost 2 bases and J 7 bases, leaving 14 bases between the germline ends. The CDR3 loop spans 14 amino acids. CDR1 is SEHNR and CDR2 is FQNEAQ in the germline V gene (reference sequence). This chain's CDR3 is CASSLSGPKGGYTF. CDR3 nucleotide sequence: TGTGCCAGCAGCTTATCGGGCCCAAAAGGTGGCTACACCTTC.

The chain recombines TRBV5-1 with TRBJ2-1; D may be TRBD1 (6 bases). The CDR3 is made up of 15 amino acids. Trimming took off 2 bases at V and 0 bases at J, with 9 bases between the two ends. From germline, CDR1 is SGHRS and CDR2 YFSETQ. CDR3 sequence: CASSFGDTSYNEQFF. CDR3 sequence (DNA): TGCGCCAGCAGCTTCGGGGACACCTCCTACAATGAGCAGTTCTTC.

The gene calls are TRBV18 and TRBJ1-1, with D maybe TRBD1 (6 bases). CDR1 KGHSH and CDR2 LQKENI come from the germline V gene. Trimming pared 5 bases from V and 1 base from J, leaving 11 bases between. This CDR3 comprises 14 residues. This CDR3 is CASSAGGQNTEAFF. CDR3 bases: TGTGCCAGCTCAGCCGGGGGCCAGAACACTGAAGCTTTCTTT.

The chain links TRBV30 to TRBJ2-2; the D gene is possibly TRBD2 (5 bases). Germline V gene sequence: CDR1 GTSNPN, CDR2 SVGIG (reference sequence). The CDR3 extends over 15 amino acids. The V gene lost 0 bases and the J gene lost 0 bases, with 8 bases spanning the gap. The CDR3 spells CAWSVGGSNTGELFF. CDR3 coding DNA: TGTGCCTGGAGTGTAGGAGGTTCGAACACCGGGGAGCTGTTTTTT. The full variable domain, in which reference TRBV30 and TRBJ2-2 provide the parts outside the CDR3, is SQTIHQWPATLVQPVGSPLSLECTVEGTSNPNLYWYRQAAGRGLQLLFYSVGIGQISSEVPQNLSASRPQDRQFILSSKKLLLSDSGFYLCAWSVGGSNTGELFFGEGSRLTVL.

The gene calls are TRBV30 and TRBJ2-7, with 8 bases aligning to TRBD1. The junction had 9 bases not matched to a gene; V was cut back by 4 bases and J by 4 bases. The CDR3 has 14 amino acids. In germline, CDR1 is GTSNPN, CDR2 SVGIG (reference sequence). The CDR3 DNA sequence: TGTGCCTGGAAATCCGGGACAGGAGAGTACGAGCAGTACTTC. Its translation is CAWKSGTGEYEQYF.

The chain carries TRBV9 and TRBJ2-1, with a possible D match to TRBD2 (6 bases). In germline, CDR1 is SGDLS, CDR2 YYNGEE. The CDR3 length is 15 residues. The germline V and J ends were trimmed by 4 bases and 5 bases, with 16 bases remaining between them. CDR3 protein: CASSSNPTSDNEQFF. Written as DNA, the CDR3 is TGTGCCAGCAGCTCAAACCCGACTAGTGACAATGAGCAGTTCTTC.

This chain links TRBV5-4 with TRBJ2-3, with D unclear. The germline V gene has CDR1 SGHNT and CDR2 YYREEE (reference sequence). The CDR3 loop spans 14 amino acids. Trimming cost V 4 bases and J 2 bases, with 11 bases left between them. CDR3 loop: CASSVERNTDTQYF. The CDR3 DNA reads as TGTGCCAGCAGCGTGGAGCGAAACACAGATACGCAGTATTTT.

The chain carries TRBV19 and TRBJ1-3, with D maybe TRBD1 (6 bases). The CDR3 is made up of 15 amino acids. Germline V gives CDR1 LNHDA, CDR2 SQIVND (reference sequence). V gave up 9 bases and J gave up 0 bases, with 15 bases separating them. CDR3 loop: CASSGDISSGNTIYF. CDR3 DNA: TGTGCCAGCAGTGGGGACATAAGCTCTGGAAACACCATATATTTT.

The chain has TRBV4-1 and TRBJ1-5; 7 positions agree with TRBD1. Germline loops: CDR1 MGHRA, CDR2 YSYEKL. CDR3 size: 20 residues. V gave up 1 base and J gave up 2 bases; unmatched junction bases: 17. The CDR3 DNA reads as TGCGCCAGCAGCCAAGTGGGGGGCCAGGGGGGGTTTATCGGCAATCAGCCCCAGCATTTT. Protein sequence: CASSQVGGQGGFIGNQPQHF.

This chain connects TRBV14 to TRBJ2-5, with D possibly called TRBD1 or TRBD2 (6 bases each). V was clipped by 8 bases and J by 1 base, with 14 bases between them. From germline, CDR1 is SGHDN and CDR2 FVKESK. The CDR3 consists of 14 residues. The CDR3 is CASDEGGSQETQYF. The DNA of the CDR3 is TGTGCCAGCGACGAGGGGGGTTCCCAAGAGACCCAGTACTTC. Full variable domain (remainder filled in from reference TRBV14 and TRBJ2-5): EAGVTQFPSHSVIEKGQTVTLRCDPISGHDNLYWYRRVMGKEIKFLLHFVKESKQDESGMPNNRFLAERTGGTYSTLKVQPAELEDSGVYFCASDEGGSQETQYFGPGTRLLVL.

The chain carries TRBV11-3 and TRBJ2-2; D not certain. CDR1 SGHNT and CDR2 YENEEA come from the germline V gene. The CDR3 consists of 15 residues. Trimming cost V 1 base and J 6 bases, with 12 bases left between them. As DNA, the CDR3 is TGTGCCAGCAGCTTAGCCTTTAACGGCCCCGGGGAGCTGTTTTTT. Amino acid sequence: CASSLAFNGPGELFF.

The J gene is TRBJ2-1, the V gene TRBV6-5; TRBD2 matches 8 bases. Germline-derived CDR1 and CDR2 are MNHEY and SVGAGI. The CDR3 runs 16 residues. V lost 0 bases to trimming and J lost 9 bases; unmatched junction nucleotides: 10. The CDR3 DNA reads as TGTGCCAGCAGTTACTCGTCAGCCGGGAGGGTAGGTGAGCAGTTCTTC. It yields the protein CASSYSSAGRVGEQFF.